The 10 T cell receptor beta chains listed next were all sequenced from one sample in a study of blood T cell repertoires in COVID-19. Assay used: immunoSEQ multiplex PCR; TCRdb lists only in-frame clones, some missing. Of 90,000 to 150,000 clones in the sample, about 79% were seen once. Sequencing used peripheral blood. These receptors were taken from an elderly woman with acute or convalescent COVID-19.

The chain recombines TRBV12-3 or TRBV12-4 with TRBJ1-1; a possible D gene is TRBD1 (6 bases). The CDR3 totals 13 residues. Trimming shortened V by 3 bases and J by 6 bases, and 11 bases separated the two germline ends. The CDR3 loop reads CASSFSQGSEAFF. The CDR3 DNA is TGTGCCAGCAGTTTCTCACAGGGTTCTGAAGCTTTCTTT.

This clone was recorded a few times. The CDR3 bases are TGTGCCAGCTCACCACCGGGGGGTAGGTCAAACGAGCAGTACTTC. Amino acids: CASSPPGGRSNEQYF. This sequence joins TRBV18 and TRBJ2-7; tentative D call: TRBD2 (6 bases). The CDR3 is made up of 15 amino acids. V was trimmed by 0 bases and J by 5 bases, leaving 14 bases between them. Germline V lookup: CDR1 KGHSH, CDR2 LQKENI. Together with reference TRBV18 and TRBJ2-7, the CDR3 gives the full variable domain: NAGVMQNPRHLVRRRGQEARLRCSPMKGHSHVYWYRQLPEEGLKFMVYLQKENIIDESGMPKERFSAEFPKEGPSILRIQQVVRGDSAAYFCASSPPGGRSNEQYFGPGTRLTVT.

This sequence joins TRBV7-9 and TRBJ1-2; TRBD1 is a possible D gene (5 bases). The germline gives CDR1 SEHNR, CDR2 FQNEAQ (reference sequence). CDR3 length: 14 amino acids. Trimming pared 2 bases from V and 11 bases from J, leaving 18 bases between. As DNA, the CDR3 is TGTGCCAGCAGCTTAAATAGGGACGTCGGGGGGTACACCTTC. Encoded protein: CASSLNRDVGGYTF.

V is TRBV5-4 and J is TRBJ1-4; possibly TRBD1 for D (5 bases). V dropped 0 bases and J dropped 8 bases, with 14 bases sitting between them. The CDR3 is 15 residues long. CDR1 is SGHNT and CDR2 is YYREEE in the germline V gene (reference sequence). The CDR3 is CASSLGGRGQEKLFF. The CDR3, as DNA: TGTGCCAGCAGCTTGGGGGGAAGGGGTCAAGAAAAACTGTTTTTT.

The chain links TRBV5-1 to TRBJ2-1; D is unclear. The CDR3 loop spans 13 amino acids. V shed 0 bases and J shed 12 bases, with 13 bases lying between them. The germline CDR1 and CDR2 sequences are SGHRS and YFSETQ. CDR3 nucleotide sequence: TGCGCCAGCAGCTTGGCCCCGGAGCGAGGGCAGTTCTTC. Translating it yields CASSLAPERGQFF.

The chain recombines TRBV28 with TRBJ1-2; 7 nucleotides align to TRBD1. V was clipped by 7 bases and J by 1 base; unmatched bases: 9. CDR1 is MDHEN, CDR2 SYDVKM, per germline. The CDR3 runs 15 residues. This chain's CDR3 is CASNIGGGYNYGYTF. For the CDR3, the DNA is TGTGCCAGCAATATCGGAGGGGGCTATAACTATGGCTACACCTTC.

The chain has TRBV5-1 and TRBJ1-1, with D uncertain. This CDR3 has 14 residues. The V gene lost 3 bases and the J gene lost 1 base, with 10 bases spanning the gap. Per the germline V gene, CDR1 is SGHRS and CDR2 is YFSETQ. The CDR3 is CASSSGTWNTEAFF. CDR3 coding DNA: TGCGCCAGCAGCTCGGGAACCTGGAACACTGAAGCTTTCTTT.

CDR3 sequence (DNA): TGTGCCAGCAGCCCAGACAGGGGAAAAGATACGCAGTATTTT. This codes for CASSPDRGKDTQYF. The gene calls are TRBV7-3 and TRBJ2-3, with 8 positions matching TRBD1. The CDR3 totals 14 residues. CDR1 and CDR2 (germline): SGHTA, FQGTGA. V trimming: 5 bases; J trimming: 5 bases; junction bases outside the gene matches: 6.

The V gene is TRBV6-2 or TRBV6-3, the J gene TRBJ1-1; tentatively, D is TRBD1 (5 bases). Germline V gene data show CDR1 as MNHEY and CDR2 as SVGEGT. V was pared by 2 bases and J by 1 base, with 17 bases between. This CDR3 has 17 amino acids. The DNA of the CDR3 is TGTGCCAGCAGTTACCCAACGCAGGGACTGCGGAACACTGAAGCTTTCTTT. It encodes CASSYPTQGLRNTEAFF.

This clone is a singleton in its sample. V gene TRBV6-2 or TRBV6-3 combines with J gene TRBJ2-7; 12 nucleotides agree with TRBD2. The CDR3 contains 16 residues. V was clipped by 6 bases and J by 0 bases; unmatched bases: 6. Germline V lookup: CDR1 MNHEY, CDR2 SVGEGT. DNA of the CDR3: TGTGCCAGCAGCCGCGGACTAGCGGGACTCTCCTACGAGCAGTACTTC. Translating it yields CASSRGLAGLSYEQYF.